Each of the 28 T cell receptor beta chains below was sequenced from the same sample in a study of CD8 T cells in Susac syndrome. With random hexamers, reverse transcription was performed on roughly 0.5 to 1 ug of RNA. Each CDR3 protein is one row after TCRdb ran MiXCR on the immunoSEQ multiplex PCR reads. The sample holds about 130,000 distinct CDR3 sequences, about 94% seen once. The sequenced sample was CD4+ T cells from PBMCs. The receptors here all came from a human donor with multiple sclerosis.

Written as DNA, the CDR3 is TGCAGTGCTGCCCGCGGGGCCTCTGGGGCCAACGTCCTGACTTTC. It translates to CSAARGASGANVLTF. V and J are TRBV20-1 and TRBJ2-6, with D perhaps TRBD2 (6 bases). V gave up 5 bases and J gave up 0 bases, with 11 bases separating them. Germline V gene sequence: CDR1 DFQATT, CDR2 SNEGSKA (reference sequence). CDR3 length: 15 amino acids.

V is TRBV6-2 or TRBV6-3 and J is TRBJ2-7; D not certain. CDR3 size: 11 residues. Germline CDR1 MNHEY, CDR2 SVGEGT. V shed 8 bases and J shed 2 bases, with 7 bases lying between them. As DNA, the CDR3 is TGTGCCAGCTCGGGCGCCTACGAGCAGTACTTC. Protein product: CASSGAYEQYF.

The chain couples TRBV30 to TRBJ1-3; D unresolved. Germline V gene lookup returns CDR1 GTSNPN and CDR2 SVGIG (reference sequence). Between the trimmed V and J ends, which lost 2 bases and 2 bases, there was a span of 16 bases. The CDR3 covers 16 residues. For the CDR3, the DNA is TGTGCCTGGAGTCCACACGGGCAATCGGCTGGAAACACCATATATTTT. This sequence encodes CAWSPHGQSAGNTIYF.

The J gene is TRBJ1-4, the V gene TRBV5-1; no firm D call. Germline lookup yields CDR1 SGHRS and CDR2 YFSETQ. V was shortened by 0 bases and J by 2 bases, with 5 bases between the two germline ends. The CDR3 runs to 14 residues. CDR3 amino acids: CASSLGGTNEKLFF. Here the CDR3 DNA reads TGCGCCAGCAGCTTGGGAGGGACTAATGAAAAACTGTTTTTT.

The CDR3: CASSQAGAGYEQYF. The CDR3 nucleotides are TGCGCCAGCAGCCAAGCGGGGGCGGGCTACGAGCAGTACTTC. The chain couples TRBV4-1 to TRBJ2-7; the D call may be TRBD1 or TRBD2 (6 bases each). This CDR3 contains 14 residues. Germline V gene lookup returns CDR1 MGHRA and CDR2 YSYEKL. Trimming cost V 1 base and J 3 bases, with 10 bases left between them.

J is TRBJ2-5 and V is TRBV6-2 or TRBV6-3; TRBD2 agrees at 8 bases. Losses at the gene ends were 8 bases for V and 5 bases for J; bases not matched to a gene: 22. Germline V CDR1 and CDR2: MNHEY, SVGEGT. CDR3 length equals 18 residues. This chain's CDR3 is CASANNVIAGTSGETQYF. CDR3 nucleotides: TGTGCCAGCGCCAATAACGTGATAGCGGGGACCTCGGGGGAGACCCAGTACTTC.

The CDR3 loop reads CASSIQGIQETQYF. Written as DNA, the CDR3 is TGTGCCAGTAGTATCCAGGGGATCCAAGAGACCCAGTACTTC. The gene calls are TRBV19 and TRBJ2-5, with TRBD1 as a possible D gene (6 bases). Germline V gives CDR1 LNHDA, CDR2 SQIVND (reference sequence). This CDR3 contains 14 residues. V was clipped by 3 bases and J by 1 base, with 9 bases between them.

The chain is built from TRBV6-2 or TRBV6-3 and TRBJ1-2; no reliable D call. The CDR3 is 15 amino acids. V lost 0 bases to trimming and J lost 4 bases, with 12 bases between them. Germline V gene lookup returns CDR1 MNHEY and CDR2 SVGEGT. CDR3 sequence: CASSYSAQDSYGYTF. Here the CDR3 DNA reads TGTGCCAGCAGTTACTCGGCGCAGGACTCCTATGGCTACACCTTC.

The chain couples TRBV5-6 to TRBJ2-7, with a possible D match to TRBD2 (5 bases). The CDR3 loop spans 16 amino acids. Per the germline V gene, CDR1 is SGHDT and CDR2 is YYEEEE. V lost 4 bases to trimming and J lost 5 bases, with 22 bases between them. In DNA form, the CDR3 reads TGTGCCAGCAGCAGCAAGTGGCGTAGGTTGGAGGACGAGCAGTACTTC. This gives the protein CASSSKWRRLEDEQYF. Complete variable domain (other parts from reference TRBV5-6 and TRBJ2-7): DAGVTQSPTHLIKTRGQQVTLRCSPKSGHDTVSWYQQALGQGPQFIFQYYEEEERQRGNFPDRFSGHQFPNYSSELNVNALLLGDSALYLCASSSKWRRLEDEQYFGPGTRLTVT.

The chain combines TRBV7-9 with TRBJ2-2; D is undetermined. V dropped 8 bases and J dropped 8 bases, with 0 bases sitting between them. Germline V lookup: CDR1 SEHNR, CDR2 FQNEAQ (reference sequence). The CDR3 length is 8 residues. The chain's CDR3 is CASGELFF. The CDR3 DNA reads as TGTGCCAGCGGGGAGCTGTTTTTT.

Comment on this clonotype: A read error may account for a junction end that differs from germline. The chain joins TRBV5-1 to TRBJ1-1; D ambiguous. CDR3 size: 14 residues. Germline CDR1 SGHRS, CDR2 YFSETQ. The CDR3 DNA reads TGCGCCAGCAGCTTGGCCGCGACGGACGGTGAAACTTTCTTT. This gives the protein CASSLAATDGETFF.

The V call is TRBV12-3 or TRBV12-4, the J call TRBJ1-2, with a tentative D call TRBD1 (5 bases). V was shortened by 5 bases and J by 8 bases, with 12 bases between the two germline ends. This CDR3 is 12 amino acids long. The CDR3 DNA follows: TGTGCCAGCAGTCCAGGGTTTGAGGGCTACACCTTC. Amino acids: CASSPGFEGYTF.

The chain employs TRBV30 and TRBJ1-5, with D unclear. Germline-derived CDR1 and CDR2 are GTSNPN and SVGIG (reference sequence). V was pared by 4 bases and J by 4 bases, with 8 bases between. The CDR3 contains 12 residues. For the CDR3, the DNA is TGTGCCTGGAACGGGGTAAATCAGCCCCAGCATTTT. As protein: CAWNGVNQPQHF.

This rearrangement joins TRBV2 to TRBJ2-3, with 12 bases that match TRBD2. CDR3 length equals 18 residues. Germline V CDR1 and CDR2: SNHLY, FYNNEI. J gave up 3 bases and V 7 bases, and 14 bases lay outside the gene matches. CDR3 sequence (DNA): TGTGCCAGCAACCTCGACCCTAGCGGGAGGGTAGGGACAGATACGCAGTATTTT. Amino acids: CASNLDPSGRVGTDTQYF.

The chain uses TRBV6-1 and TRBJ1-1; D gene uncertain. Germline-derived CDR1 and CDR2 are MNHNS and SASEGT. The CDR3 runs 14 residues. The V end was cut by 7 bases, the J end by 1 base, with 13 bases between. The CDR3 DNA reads TGTGCCAGCACGCCCGGACCCCAGAACACTGAAGCTTTCTTT. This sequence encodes CASTPGPQNTEAFF.

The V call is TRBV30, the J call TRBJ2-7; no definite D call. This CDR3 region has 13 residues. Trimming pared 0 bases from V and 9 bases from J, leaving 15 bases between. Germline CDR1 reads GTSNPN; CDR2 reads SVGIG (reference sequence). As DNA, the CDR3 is TGTGCCTGGAGTGTACGCGGTAGACAAGGGCAGTACTTC. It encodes CAWSVRGRQGQYF.

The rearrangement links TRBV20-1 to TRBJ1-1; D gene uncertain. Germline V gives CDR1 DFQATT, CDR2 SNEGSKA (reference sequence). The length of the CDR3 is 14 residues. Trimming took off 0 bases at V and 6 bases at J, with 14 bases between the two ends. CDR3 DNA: TGCAGTGCTAGAGATCCTTCGGTACGGGCTGAAGCTTTCTTT. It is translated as CSARDPSVRAEAFF.

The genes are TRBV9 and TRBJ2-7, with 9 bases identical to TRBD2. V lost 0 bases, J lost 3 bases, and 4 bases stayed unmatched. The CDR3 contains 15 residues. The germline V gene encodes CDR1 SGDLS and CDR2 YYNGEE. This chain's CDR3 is CASSVGLAGVYEQYF. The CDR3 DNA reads TGTGCCAGCAGCGTAGGCTTAGCGGGAGTCTACGAGCAGTACTTC.

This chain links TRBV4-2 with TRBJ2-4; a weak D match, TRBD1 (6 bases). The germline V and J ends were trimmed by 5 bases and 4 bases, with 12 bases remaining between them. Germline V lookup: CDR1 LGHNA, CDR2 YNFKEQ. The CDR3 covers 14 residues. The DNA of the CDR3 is TGTGCCAGCAGCGTTGGCCAGGGGAAAAACATTCAGTACTTC. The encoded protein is CASSVGQGKNIQYF.

The CDR3 loop reads CASSLSGPYGYTF. The CDR3 bases are TGTGCCAGCAGTTTATCAGGGCCCTATGGCTACACCTTC. The chain has TRBV28 and TRBJ1-2, with D possibly matching TRBD1 (5 bases). Deletions cut 1 base from V and 4 bases from J, with 7 bases between. Germline loops: CDR1 MDHEN, CDR2 SYDVKM. CDR3 length: 13 amino acids.

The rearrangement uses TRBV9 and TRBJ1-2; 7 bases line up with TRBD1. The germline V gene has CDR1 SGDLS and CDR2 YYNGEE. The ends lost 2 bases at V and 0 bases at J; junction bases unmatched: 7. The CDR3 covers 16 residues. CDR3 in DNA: TGTGCCAGCAGCGTGGACCGGACAGGAACTAACTATGGCTACACCTTC. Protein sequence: CASSVDRTGTNYGYTF.

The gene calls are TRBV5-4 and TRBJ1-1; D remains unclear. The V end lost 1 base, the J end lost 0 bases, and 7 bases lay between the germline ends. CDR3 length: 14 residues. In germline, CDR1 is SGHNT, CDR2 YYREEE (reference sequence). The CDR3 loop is CASSLLHMNTEAFF. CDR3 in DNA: TGTGCCAGCAGCTTGTTACACATGAACACTGAAGCTTTCTTT.

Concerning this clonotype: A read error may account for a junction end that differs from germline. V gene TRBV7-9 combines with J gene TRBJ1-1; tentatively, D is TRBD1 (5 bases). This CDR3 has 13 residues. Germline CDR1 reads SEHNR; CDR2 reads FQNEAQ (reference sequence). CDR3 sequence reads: CASGPGRNAEAFF. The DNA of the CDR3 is TGTGCCAGCGGCCCGGGGCGGAACGCTGAAGCTTTCTTT.

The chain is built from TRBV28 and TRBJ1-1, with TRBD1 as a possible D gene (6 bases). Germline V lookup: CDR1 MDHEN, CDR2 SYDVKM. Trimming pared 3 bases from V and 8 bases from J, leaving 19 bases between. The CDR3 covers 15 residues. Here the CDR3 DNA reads TGTGCCAGCAGTTTCTGGAACCCAGGGGACAACGAAGCTTTCTTT. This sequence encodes CASSFWNPGDNEAFF.

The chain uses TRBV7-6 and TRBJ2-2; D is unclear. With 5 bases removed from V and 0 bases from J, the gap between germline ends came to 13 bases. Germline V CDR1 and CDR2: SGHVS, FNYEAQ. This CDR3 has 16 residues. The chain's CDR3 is CASSPRPSANTGELFF. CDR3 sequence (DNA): TGTGCCAGCAGCCCTCGACCTTCCGCGAACACCGGGGAGCTGTTTTTT.

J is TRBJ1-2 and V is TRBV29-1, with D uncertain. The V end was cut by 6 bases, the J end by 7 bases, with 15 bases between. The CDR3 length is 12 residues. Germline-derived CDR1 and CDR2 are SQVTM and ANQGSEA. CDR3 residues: CSVPGGWFGYTF. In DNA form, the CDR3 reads TGCAGCGTCCCTGGAGGTTGGTTTGGCTACACCTTC.

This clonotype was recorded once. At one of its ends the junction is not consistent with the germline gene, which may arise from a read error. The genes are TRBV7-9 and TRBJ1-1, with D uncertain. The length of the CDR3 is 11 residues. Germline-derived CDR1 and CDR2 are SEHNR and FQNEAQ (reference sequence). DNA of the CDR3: TGTGCCAGCAGCTCCTTTGATGAAGTTTTCTTT. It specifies CASSSFDEVFF.

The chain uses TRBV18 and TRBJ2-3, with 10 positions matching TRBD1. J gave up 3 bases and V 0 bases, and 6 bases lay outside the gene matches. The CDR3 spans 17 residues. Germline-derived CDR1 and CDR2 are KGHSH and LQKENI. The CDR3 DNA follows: TGTGCCAGCTCACCACCGACAGGGGGCGATCGTACAGATACGCAGTATTTT. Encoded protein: CASSPPTGGDRTDTQYF.